These 19 T cell receptor beta chains originate from one sample sequenced in a study of T cell responses to AZD1222 COVID-19 vaccine. Profiled with immunoSEQ multiplex PCR; TCRdb holds only in-frame clones, not every one. The sample holds around 150,000 clones, under 95% seen once. This specimen was peripheral blood, taken on day 0 of AZD1222 vaccination. The receptors were gathered from an adult in good health.

The chain is built from TRBV25-1 and TRBJ2-1; 8 bases are shared with TRBD2. The V and J ends lost 7 bases and 7 bases, in that order; junction bases with no gene match: 0. The CDR3 contains 11 residues. Germline-derived CDR1 and CDR2 are MGHDK and SYGVNS. Here the CDR3 reads CASTGGNEQFF. CDR3 nucleotides: TGTGCCAGCACGGGGGGGAATGAGCAGTTCTTC.

This chain connects TRBV4-3 to TRBJ2-7, with D possibly TRBD2 on 5 matching bases. The CDR3 length is 14 residues. V lost 1 base, J lost 2 bases, and 9 bases lay in between. Germline-derived CDR1 and CDR2 are LGHNA and YSLEER. The CDR3 reads CASSQGTFPYEQYF. The DNA of the CDR3 is TGCGCCAGCAGCCAAGGGACTTTTCCCTACGAGCAGTACTTC.

This rearrangement joins TRBV19 to TRBJ1-4; D uncertain. V dropped 1 base and J dropped 2 bases, with 5 bases sitting between them. This CDR3 spans 14 amino acids. Germline V gene data show CDR1 as LNHDA and CDR2 as SQIVND (reference sequence). The CDR3 sequence is CASSIASTNEKLFF. In DNA, the CDR3 is TGTGCCAGTAGTATAGCTAGTACTAATGAAAAACTGTTTTTT.

This sequence joins TRBV6-8 and TRBJ1-2; D unclear. Germline V gives CDR1 MNHGY, CDR2 SAAAGT. Between the trimmed V and J ends, which lost 2 bases and 4 bases, there was a span of 8 bases. This CDR3 region has 13 residues. Here the CDR3 reads CASSYENTYGYTF. In nucleotides, the CDR3 is TGTGCCAGCAGTTACGAGAATACCTATGGCTACACCTTC.

The chain has TRBV2 and TRBJ1-5; 8 nucleotides align to TRBD1. The germline gives CDR1 SNHLY, CDR2 FYNNEI. After removal of 3 bases from V and 4 bases from J, the junction contained 5 bases not matched to a gene. The length of the CDR3 is 15 residues. The CDR3 sequence: CASSELQGENQPQHF. The CDR3 nucleotides read TGTGCCAGCAGTGAGTTACAGGGGGAAAATCAGCCCCAGCATTTT.

The gene calls are TRBV6-1 and TRBJ1-1; 9 bases align to TRBD1. CDR3 length: 15 amino acids. Germline CDR1 and CDR2: MNHNS and SASEGT. V lost 3 bases, J lost 4 bases, and 6 bases stayed unmatched. The DNA of the CDR3 is TGTGCCAGCAGTGACCCGGGACAGGGAGTCACTGAAGCTTTCTTT. Translated, it gives CASSDPGQGVTEAFF.

The chain uses TRBV11-2 and TRBJ2-2; perhaps TRBD2 as D (5 bases). V was pared by 5 bases and J by 0 bases, with 16 bases between. CDR1 is SGHAT, CDR2 FQNNGV, per germline. The CDR3 totals 17 residues. CDR3 DNA: TGTGCCAGCAGCCCATCCCTGAGCGGACCGAACACCGGGGAGCTGTTTTTT. Translation gives CASSPSLSGPNTGELFF.

The chain combines TRBV6-6 with TRBJ2-1; 10 bases match TRBD2. The CDR3 loop spans 15 amino acids. V was clipped by 2 bases and J by 8 bases; unmatched bases: 6. Per the germline V gene, CDR1 is MNHNY and CDR2 is SVGAGI (reference sequence). CDR3 loop: CASSYGLAGEYEQFF. The CDR3 nucleotides read TGTGCCAGCAGTTACGGGCTAGCGGGAGAGTATGAGCAGTTCTTC.

The V gene is TRBV13, the J gene TRBJ2-1; maybe TRBD2 (5 bases). V was cut by 3 bases and J by 8 bases, with 11 bases left in between. The CDR3 consists of 13 residues. From germline, CDR1 is PRHDT and CDR2 FYEKMQ (reference sequence). The CDR3 bases are TGTGCCAGCAGCTTCGAGGGTTCGGATGAGCAGTTCTTC. This gives the protein CASSFEGSDEQFF.

This rearrangement joins TRBV6-4 to TRBJ2-1; D might be TRBD2 (6 bases). The CDR3 totals 15 residues. V lost 6 bases to trimming and J lost 0 bases, with 12 bases between them. Per germline, CDR1 MRHNA and CDR2 SNTAGT. Here the CDR3 DNA reads TGTGCCAGCAGGGTAGCGGATAGCTCCTACAATGAGCAGTTCTTC. This encodes CASRVADSSYNEQFF.

The chain has TRBV4-1 and TRBJ2-2; no firm D call. V lost 3 bases and J 3 bases, leaving 8 bases between the germline ends. Germline lookup yields CDR1 MGHRA and CDR2 YSYEKL. The length of the CDR3 is 14 residues. The CDR3 reads CASSQSFHTGELFF. CDR3 in DNA: TGCGCCAGCAGCCAGTCTTTCCACACCGGGGAGCTGTTTTTT.

The CDR3 reads CASSERRDSGANVLTF. Written as DNA, the CDR3 is TGTGCCAGCAGCGAACGGAGAGACTCTGGGGCCAACGTCCTGACTTTC. V and J are TRBV9 and TRBJ2-6; D remains ambiguous. V gave up 3 bases and J gave up 0 bases, with 10 bases separating them. Germline V gene data show CDR1 as SGDLS and CDR2 as YYNGEE. The CDR3 length is 16 residues.

J is TRBJ2-7 and V is TRBV14; 11 bases are shared with TRBD2. Trimming cost V 0 bases and J 5 bases; bases outside gene matches: 3. This CDR3 comprises 15 residues. Per germline, CDR1 SGHDN and CDR2 FVKESK. CDR3 region: CASSQEASGRNEQYF. In DNA, the CDR3 is TGTGCCAGCAGCCAAGAGGCTAGCGGGAGGAACGAGCAGTACTTC.

The rearrangement links TRBV2 to TRBJ1-6, with 7 bases identical to TRBD1. With V trimmed by 5 bases and J by 7 bases, 2 bases remained unmatched. This CDR3 is built from 13 residues. The germline V gene encodes CDR1 SNHLY and CDR2 FYNNEI. CDR3 nucleotide sequence: TGTGCCAGCAGTCGGGACAGAAATTCACCCCTCCACTTT. It encodes CASSRDRNSPLHF.

The chain is built from TRBV7-2 and TRBJ2-7; TRBD2 is a possible D gene (6 bases). The CDR3 contains 12 residues. Trimming pared 11 bases from V and 2 bases from J, leaving 13 bases between. Germline V gene sequence: CDR1 SGHTA, CDR2 FQGNSA. The chain's CDR3 is CAAGSTAYEQYF. DNA for the CDR3: TGTGCCGCCGGGAGTACCGCCTACGAGCAGTACTTC.

The CDR3 here is CASSSQGTAYGYTF. DNA for the CDR3: TGTGCCAGCAGCTCTCAAGGGACAGCCTATGGCTACACCTTC. The J gene is TRBJ1-2, the V gene TRBV5-6, with 7 bases matching TRBD1. Germline CDR1 and CDR2: SGHDT and YYEEEE. The CDR3 totals 14 residues. With V trimmed by 3 bases and J by 4 bases, 6 bases remained unmatched.

This clone was detected a few times. The V gene is TRBV15, the J gene TRBJ2-3; D uncertain. The CDR3 spans 16 residues. Germline loops: CDR1 LNHNV, CDR2 YYDKDF (reference sequence). The V end lost 1 base, the J end lost 0 bases, and 11 bases lay between the germline ends. The DNA for the CDR3 is TGTGCCACCAGCAGAGGGTCATACCTAAGCACAGATACGCAGTATTTT. As protein: CATSRGSYLSTDTQYF.

The chain carries TRBV7-8 and TRBJ2-2; D unresolved. Germline V CDR1 and CDR2: SGHVS, FQNEAQ. This CDR3 comprises 14 residues. V dropped 1 base and J dropped 4 bases, with 7 bases sitting between them. CDR3 loop: CASSLGTATGELFF. As DNA, the CDR3 is TGTGCCAGCAGCTTAGGCACGGCCACCGGGGAGCTGTTTTTT.

V is TRBV20-1 and J is TRBJ2-2; 12 bases align to TRBD1. This CDR3 is built from 16 residues. Per germline, CDR1 DFQATT and CDR2 SNEGSKA (reference sequence). V lost 3 bases, J lost 4 bases, and 6 bases stayed unmatched. In nucleotides, the CDR3 is TGCAGTGCTAGTGAGGGGGACAGGGGGCGCACCGGGGAGCTGTTTTTT. Its protein is CSASEGDRGRTGELFF.